A selection of T cell receptor beta chains follows, all from one sample in a study of blood T cell repertoires in COVID-19. Libraries were prepared by immunoSEQ multiplex PCR; TCRdb keeps only in-frame clonotypes and omits some of them. This sample has 260,000 or so clones, with roughly 85% found just once. What was sequenced was PBMCs or T cells enriched from blood (not recorded which). The receptors derive from a woman between 50 and 59 years old who had recovered from COVID-19. CDR3s include the opening cysteine and the closing phenylalanine or tryptophan. A D gene is named only where the DNA matches it firmly.

TRBV2 | TRBD1 | CASGEGQGGSEAFF
TRBV25-1 | - | CASSERGSEGNQPQHF
TRBV18 | TRBD2 | CASSPDTLAGALGQETQYF
TRBV29-1 | TRBD1 | CSVRDRISGNTIYF
TRBV7-8 | TRBD2 | CASSNTSGRWDEQFF
TRBV7-9 | - | CASSEILSSYNSPLHF
TRBV12-3/TRBV12-4 | - | CASSFGRVEQYF
TRBV2 | - | CASSVGGNTEAFF
TRBV5-4 | TRBD1 | CASSGTGRSDTQYF
TRBV7-2 | - | CASGIQGSREQYF
TRBV7-8 | - | CASSLGPGSVQPQHF
TRBV6-1 | - | CASSGQGDYRSYEQYF
TRBV5-6 | TRBD2 | CASSFRTSASYEQYF
TRBV5-1 | TRBD1 | CASSPGTGDYGYTF
TRBV6-4 | - | CASSDSFNTGELFF
TRBV28 | - | CASSSGRLVRGELFF
TRBV6-1 | - | CASSERGRGESPLHF
TRBV3-1/TRBV3-2 | - | CASSFGTPSYGYTF
TRBV10-3 | TRBD1 | CAISEPDRPSEQYF
TRBV7-9 | - | CASSHTSRASNEQFF
TRBV5-1 | - | CASSSPDKEGSYTF
TRBV7-2 | - | CASSLDTGETQYF
TRBV19 | TRBD2 | CASSIPPSGGLYSGANVLTF
TRBV27 | - | CASRDRTQGYEQYF
TRBV29-1 | - | CSVEQTSTDTQYF
TRBV18 | - | CASSPSRPPANTGELFF
TRBV27 | - | CASSLVSGHSNQPQHF
TRBV5-5 | - | CASSLAYRQNSPLHF
TRBV4-1 | - | CASSQVLSDSYEQYF
TRBV28 | TRBD1 | CACEARDRGSYEQYF
TRBV7-2 | TRBD2 | CASSLGGTSDLVEQYF
TRBV9 | - | CASSVGAGVQDTQYF
TRBV14 | TRBD1 | CASSPPGTGNVGAFF
TRBV4-3 | TRBD2 | CASSQDGVAGSNTGELFF
TRBV5-1 | TRBD1 | CASSFFPQDRADTYEQYF
TRBV19 | TRBD1 | CAISPGQGAYEQYF
TRBV9 | TRBD2 | CASSKLAGGFNEQFF
TRBV7-2 | - | CASSLAAGLNTEAFF
TRBV7-9 | - | CASSLYGRGTDTQYF
TRBV9 | - | CASSVDGGFGGTGELFF
TRBV19 | TRBD1 | CASSGQARANYGYTF
TRBV11-2 | TRBD2 | CASSGAGASTDTQYF
TRBV5-1 | - | CASRYTYRKDGYTF
TRBV6-2/TRBV6-3 | - | CASSYQLFKGKVNPEAFF
TRBV6-5 | TRBD2 | CASTGRSGGSYEQYF
TRBV7-2 | TRBD2 | CASSRVAGGQVETQYF
TRBV9 | TRBD1 | CASSVRDRGLNTEAFF
TRBV6-5 | - | CASTAGAANTEAFF
TRBV7-8 | TRBD1 | CASSLDRTGGDNEQFF
TRBV7-6 | - | CASSLEANTEAFF